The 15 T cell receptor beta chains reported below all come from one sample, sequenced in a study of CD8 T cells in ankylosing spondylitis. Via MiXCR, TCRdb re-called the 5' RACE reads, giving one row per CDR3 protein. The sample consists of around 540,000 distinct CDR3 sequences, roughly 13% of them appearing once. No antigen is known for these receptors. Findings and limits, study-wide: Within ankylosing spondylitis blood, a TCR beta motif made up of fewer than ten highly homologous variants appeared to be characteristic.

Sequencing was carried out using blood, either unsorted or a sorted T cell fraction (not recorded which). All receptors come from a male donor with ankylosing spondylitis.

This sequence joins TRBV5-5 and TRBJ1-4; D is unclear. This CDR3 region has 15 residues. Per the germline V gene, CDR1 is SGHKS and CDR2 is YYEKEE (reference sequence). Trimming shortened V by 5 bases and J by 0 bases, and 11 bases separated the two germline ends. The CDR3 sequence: CASSSHGATNEKLFF. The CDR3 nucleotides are TGTGCCAGCAGTTCGCACGGGGCAACTAATGAAAAACTGTTTTTT.

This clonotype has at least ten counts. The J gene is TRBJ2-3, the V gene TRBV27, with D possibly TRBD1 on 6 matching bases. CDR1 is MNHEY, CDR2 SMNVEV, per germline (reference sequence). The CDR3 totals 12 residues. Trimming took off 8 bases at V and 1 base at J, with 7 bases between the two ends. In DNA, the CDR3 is TGTGCCAGCTGGACAGGCACAGATACGCAGTATTTT. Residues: CASWTGTDTQYF.

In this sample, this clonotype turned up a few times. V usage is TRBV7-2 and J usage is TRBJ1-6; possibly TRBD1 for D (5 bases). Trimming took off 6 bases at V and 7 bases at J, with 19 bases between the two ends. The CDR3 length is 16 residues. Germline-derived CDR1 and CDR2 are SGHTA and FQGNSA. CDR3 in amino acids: CASRPNGGVGNSPLHF. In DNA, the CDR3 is TGTGCCAGCAGACCAAACGGGGGTGTCGGGAATTCACCCCTCCACTTT.

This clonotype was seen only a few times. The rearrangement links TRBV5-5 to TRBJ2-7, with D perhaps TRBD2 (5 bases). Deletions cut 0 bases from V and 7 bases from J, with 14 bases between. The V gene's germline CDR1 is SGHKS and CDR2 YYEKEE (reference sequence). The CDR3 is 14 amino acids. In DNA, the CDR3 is TGTGCCAGCAGCTTGGTTACTAGGTTCGGTGAGCAGTACGTC. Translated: CASSLVTRFGEQYV.

In nucleotides, the CDR3 is TGTGCCAGCTCACCATTGACGCCCAACACTGAAGCTTTCTTT. Its protein is CASSPLTPNTEAFF. The genes are TRBV18 and TRBJ1-1; D not resolved. The CDR3 spans 14 residues. Trimming shortened V by 2 bases and J by 2 bases, and 9 bases separated the two germline ends. Germline CDR1 is KGHSH and CDR2 is LQKENI.

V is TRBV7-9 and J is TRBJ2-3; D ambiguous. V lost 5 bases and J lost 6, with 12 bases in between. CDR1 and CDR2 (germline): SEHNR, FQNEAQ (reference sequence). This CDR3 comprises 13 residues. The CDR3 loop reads CASSPYPADTQYF. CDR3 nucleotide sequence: TGTGCCAGCAGCCCCTACCCAGCTGATACGCAGTATTTT.

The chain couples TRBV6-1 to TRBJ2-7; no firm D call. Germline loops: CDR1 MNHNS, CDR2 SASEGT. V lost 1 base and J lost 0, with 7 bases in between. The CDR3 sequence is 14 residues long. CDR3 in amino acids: CASSEGPHSYEQYV. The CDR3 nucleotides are TGTGCCAGCAGTGAAGGTCCCCACTCCTACGAGCAGTACGTC.

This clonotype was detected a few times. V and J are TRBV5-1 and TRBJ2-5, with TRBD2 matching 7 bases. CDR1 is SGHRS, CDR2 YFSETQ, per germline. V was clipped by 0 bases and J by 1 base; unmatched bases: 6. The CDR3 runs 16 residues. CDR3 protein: CASSLAGGSGQETQYF. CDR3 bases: TGCGCCAGCAGCTTGGCGGGCGGGAGTGGCCAAGAGACCCAGTACTTC.

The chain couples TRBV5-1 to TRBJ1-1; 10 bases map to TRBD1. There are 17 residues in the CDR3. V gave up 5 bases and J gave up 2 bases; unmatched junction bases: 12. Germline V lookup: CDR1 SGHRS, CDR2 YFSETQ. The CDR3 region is CASSSASGTGANTEAFF. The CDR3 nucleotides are TGCGCCAGCAGTTCCGCCTCGGGGACAGGGGCAAACACTGAAGCTTTCTTT.

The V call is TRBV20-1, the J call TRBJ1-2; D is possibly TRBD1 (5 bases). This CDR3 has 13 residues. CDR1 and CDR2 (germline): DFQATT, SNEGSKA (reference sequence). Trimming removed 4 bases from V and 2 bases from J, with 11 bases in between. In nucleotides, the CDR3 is TGCAGTGCTAACGGCGCAGGGAACTATGGCTACACCTTC. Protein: CSANGAGNYGYTF.

The CDR3: CASSYGSGPPEGETQYF. Written as DNA, the CDR3 is TGTGCCAGCAGTTATGGCTCCGGGCCTCCGGAGGGGGAGACCCAGTACTTC. V is TRBV6-5 and J is TRBJ2-5; tentative D call: TRBD2 (6 bases). With 3 bases removed from V and 5 bases from J, the gap between germline ends came to 22 bases. Germline V gene lookup returns CDR1 MNHEY and CDR2 SVGAGI. The CDR3 spans 17 residues.

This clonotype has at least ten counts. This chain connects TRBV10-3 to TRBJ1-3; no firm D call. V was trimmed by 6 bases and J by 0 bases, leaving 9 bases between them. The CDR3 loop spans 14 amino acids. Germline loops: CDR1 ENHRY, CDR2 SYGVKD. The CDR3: CAIRSTSSGNTIYF. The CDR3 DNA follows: TGTGCCATCAGGAGTACCAGCTCTGGAAACACCATATATTTT.

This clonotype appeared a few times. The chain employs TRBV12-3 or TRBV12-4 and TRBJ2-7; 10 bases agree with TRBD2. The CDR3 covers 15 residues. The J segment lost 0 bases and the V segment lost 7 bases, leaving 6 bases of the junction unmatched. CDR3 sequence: CASTGLAEPSYEQYF. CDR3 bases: TGTGCCAGCACCGGACTAGCGGAACCCTCCTACGAGCAGTACTTC.

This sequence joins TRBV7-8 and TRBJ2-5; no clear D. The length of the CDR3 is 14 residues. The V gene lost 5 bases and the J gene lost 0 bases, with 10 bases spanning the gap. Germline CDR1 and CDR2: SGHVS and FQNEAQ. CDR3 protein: CASSPPRNQETQYF. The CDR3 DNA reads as TGTGCCAGCAGCCCCCCTAGGAACCAAGAGACCCAGTACTTC. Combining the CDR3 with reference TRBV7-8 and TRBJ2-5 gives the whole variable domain GAGVSQSPRYKVAKRGQDVALRCDPISGHVSLFWYQQALGQGPEFLTYFQNEAQLDKSGLPSDRFFAERPEGSVSTLKIQRTQQEDSAVYLCASSPPRNQETQYFGPGTRLLVL.

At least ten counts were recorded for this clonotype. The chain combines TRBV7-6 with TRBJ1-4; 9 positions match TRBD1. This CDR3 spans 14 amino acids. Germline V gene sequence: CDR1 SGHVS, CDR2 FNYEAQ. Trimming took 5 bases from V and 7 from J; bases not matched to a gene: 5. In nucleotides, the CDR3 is TGTGCCAGCAGCGGGACAGGGCCGGGTGAAAAACTGTTTTTT. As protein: CASSGTGPGEKLFF. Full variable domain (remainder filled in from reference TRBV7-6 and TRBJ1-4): GAGVSQSPRYKVTKRGQDVALRCDPISGHVSLYWYRQALGQGPEFLTYFNYEAQQDKSGLPNDRFSAERPEGSISTLTIQRTEQRDSAMYRCASSGTGPGEKLFFGSGTQLSVL.